Each of the 4 T cell receptor beta chains below was sequenced from the same sample in a study of blood T cell repertoires in COVID-19. Using immunoSEQ multiplex PCR, the repertoire was profiled, and TCRdb retains in-frame clones only, with some absent. The profile shows some 150,000 clones, roughly 84% of them singletons. The material sequenced was PBMCs or T cells enriched from blood (not recorded which). These receptors originate from a man aged 45-65 years who had recovered from COVID-19.

The V and J genes are TRBV5-5 and TRBJ2-3; D remains ambiguous. Germline CDR1 reads SGHKS; CDR2 reads YYEKEE (reference sequence). The CDR3 has 15 residues. Deletions cut 0 bases from V and 0 bases from J, with 8 bases between. The CDR3 nucleotides are TGTGCCAGCAGCTTGGCCCCCACTAGCACAGATACGCAGTATTTT. It encodes CASSLAPTSTDTQYF.

The rearrangement uses TRBV24-1 and TRBJ2-3; 10 bases are a match to TRBD1. This CDR3 comprises 13 residues. Trimming cost V 11 bases and J 2 bases; bases outside gene matches: 3. CDR1 and CDR2 (germline): KGHDR, SFDVKD. This chain's CDR3 is CAIGTGVTDTQYF. CDR3 nucleotides: TGTGCCATAGGGACAGGGGTCACAGATACGCAGTATTTT.

V usage is TRBV12-3 or TRBV12-4 and J usage is TRBJ1-1; D is ambiguous. The CDR3 totals 13 residues. Trimming took off 4 bases at V and 3 bases at J, with 9 bases between the two ends. The CDR3 DNA reads TGTGCCAGCAGTTCGTCTGTGTACACTGAAGCTTTCTTT. Protein sequence: CASSSSVYTEAFF.

The chain links TRBV2 to TRBJ2-1; 9 nucleotides agree with TRBD2. The germline V gene has CDR1 SNHLY and CDR2 FYNNEI. V lost 3 bases to trimming and J lost 9 bases; unmatched junction nucleotides: 6. This CDR3 has 14 residues. The CDR3 region is CASSEGTSRGEQFF. Written as DNA, the CDR3 is TGTGCCAGCAGTGAGGGGACTAGCCGGGGTGAGCAGTTCTTC.